This T cell receptor (beta chain) was sequenced for a study of identical twins. Findings of the study overall: Without tracking the same donors, conclusions rested on cross-sectional statistical analysis.

This CDR3 region has 13 residues. Germline V gene data show CDR1 as SQVTM and CDR2 as ANQGSEA. Trimming removed 4 bases from V and 7 bases from J; junction bases left unmatched: 6. Note on this clonotype: Its cognate antigen is unknown.

TCRdb re-called the 5' RACE reads with MiXCR, one entry per CDR3 protein. This table holds 460,000 or so distinct CDR3 sequences, 11% to 15% found once. This sample also belongs to another study, concerning yellow fever vaccine responses in identical twins.

This TCR was recovered from a young woman in good health. The sample consisted of CD4+ T cells sorted from blood. The chain carries TRBV29-1 and TRBJ2-1; 8 bases align to TRBD1. The CDR3 DNA is TGCAGCGTTGCCCGACAGGGGAGGAATGAGCAGTTCTTC. It specifies CSVARQGRNEQFF.